Following are 18 T cell receptor beta chains from one sample sequenced in a study of human T cells and chemical hapten exposure. TCRdb itself ran the RACE reads through MiXCR, one entry per CDR3 protein. Of tens of thousands of distinct CDR3 sequences listed, around 11% are singletons. Documented time point: patch test 1, 2 weeks after DPC sensitization. Treatment defined: therapeutic diphenylcyclopropenone sensitization with weekly scalp DPC. This material consisted of whole blood, taken in connection with sensitization to the hapten diphenylcyclopropenone (DPC). These receptors were taken from a woman aged 50 to 60 with alopecia areata. Some clones in this sample may be carry-over from other donors' samples.

Ten or more counts support this clonotype. The gene calls are TRBV7-9 and TRBJ2-5, with a weak D call TRBD1 (6 bases). CDR1 and CDR2 (germline): SEHNR, FQNEAQ (reference sequence). The CDR3 extends over 14 amino acids. Trimming shortened V by 4 bases and J by 4 bases, and 13 bases separated the two germline ends. The CDR3 DNA reads as TGTGCCAGCAGCTCGGCCCAGGGGCGAGAGACCCAGTACTTC. It is translated as CASSSAQGRETQYF.

This clonotype was detected only a few times. The chain has TRBV7-8 and TRBJ2-5, with 9 bases aligning to TRBD1. Trimming at V came to 5 bases and at J to 5 bases, leaving 3 bases not matched to a gene. Per germline, CDR1 SGHVS and CDR2 FQNEAQ. The CDR3 length is 13 residues. CDR3 DNA sequence: TGTGCCAGCAGCGACGACAGGGGGGAGACCCAGTACTTC. This encodes CASSDDRGETQYF.

This clonotype has ten or more counts. The chain couples TRBV9 to TRBJ2-5, with D possibly being TRBD2 (5 bases). This CDR3 spans 16 amino acids. In germline, CDR1 is SGDLS, CDR2 YYNGEE. Trimming stripped 3 bases from V and 4 bases from J, with 19 bases between. CDR3 sequence reads: CASSDAVGSGRETQYF. DNA of the CDR3: TGTGCCAGCAGCGACGCTGTGGGGAGCGGCCGAGAGACCCAGTACTTC. The full variable domain, completed using reference TRBV9 and TRBJ2-5, is DSGVTQTPKHLITATGQRVTLRCSPRSGDLSVYWYQQSLDQGLQFLIQYYNGEERAKGNILERFSAQQFPDLHSELNLSSLELGDSALYFCASSDAVGSGRETQYFGPGTRLLVL.

The chain joins TRBV27 to TRBJ1-6; D call uncertain. Germline V gene sequence: CDR1 MNHEY, CDR2 SMNVEV (reference sequence). Between the trimmed V and J ends, which lost 8 bases and 4 bases, there was a span of 12 bases. This CDR3 region has 14 residues. The CDR3 DNA follows: TGTGCCAGCGGAAGGGCAGGATATAATTCACCCCTCCACTTT. Protein sequence: CASGRAGYNSPLHF.

This sequence joins TRBV9 and TRBJ2-7; 12 bases fit TRBD1. After removal of 2 bases from V and 1 base from J, the junction contained 4 bases not matched to a gene. Germline V CDR1 and CDR2: SGDLS, YYNGEE. The CDR3 length is 16 residues. This CDR3 is CASSVGQGARSYEQYF. The CDR3 DNA reads as TGTGCCAGCAGCGTGGGACAGGGGGCGAGGTCCTACGAGCAGTACTTC.

This clonotype was detected only a few times. This chain connects TRBV4-3 to TRBJ2-5, with TRBD1 matching over 8 bases. Per the germline V gene, CDR1 is LGHNA and CDR2 is YSLEER. This CDR3 is built from 13 residues. The V and J ends lost 3 bases and 4 bases, in that order; junction bases with no gene match: 1. CDR3 in DNA: TGCGCCAGCAGCCACGGACAGGGAGAGACCCAGTACTTC. Encoded protein: CASSHGQGETQYF.

This clonotype was found many times. V gene TRBV7-2 combines with J gene TRBJ2-2, with 10 bases that match TRBD2. The CDR3 loop spans 15 amino acids. Germline CDR1 SGHTA, CDR2 FQGNSA. J gave up 1 base and V 4 bases, and 0 bases lay outside the gene matches. CDR3 sequence reads: CASSWTSGNTGELFF. The CDR3 DNA follows: TGTGCCAGCAGCTGGACTAGCGGGAACACCGGGGAGCTGTTTTTT.

This clonotype showed up just a few times. The chain uses TRBV11-2 and TRBJ2-3; maybe TRBD2 (5 bases). Germline V gene data show CDR1 as SGHAT and CDR2 as FQNNGV. With 6 bases removed from V and 5 bases from J, the gap between germline ends came to 18 bases. The CDR3 has 15 amino acids. As DNA, the CDR3 is TGTGCCAGCAGTCGTATCAGCGGCACCAAAGATACGCAGTATTTT. Residues: CASSRISGTKDTQYF. The whole variable domain, remainder taken from reference TRBV11-2 and TRBJ2-3, is EAGVAQSPRYKIIEKRQSVAFWCNPISGHATLYWYQQILGQGPKLLIQFQNNGVVDDSQLPKDRFSAERLKGVDSTLKIQPAKLEDSAVYLCASSRISGTKDTQYFGPGTRLTVL.

The chain is built from TRBV5-1 and TRBJ1-2; TRBD1 agrees at 7 bases. CDR1 is SGHRS, CDR2 YFSETQ, per germline. The CDR3 has 15 residues. V was pared by 2 bases and J by 6 bases, with 10 bases of the junction left unmatched. The CDR3 region is CASSLQASGGNGYTF. DNA of the CDR3: TGCGCCAGCAGCTTACAGGCTTCAGGGGGGAATGGCTACACCTTC.

This clonotype was seen a handful of times. The gene calls are TRBV5-1 and TRBJ2-7; 7 nucleotides align to TRBD2. There are 15 residues in the CDR3. CDR1 SGHRS and CDR2 YFSETQ come from the germline V gene. The J segment lost 2 bases and the V segment lost 0 bases, leaving 5 bases of the junction unmatched. The CDR3 reads CASSLEFGGAYEQYF. Here the CDR3 DNA reads TGCGCCAGCAGCTTGGAATTTGGGGGGGCCTACGAGCAGTACTTC.

The V and J genes are TRBV7-8 and TRBJ1-1; D is uncertain. The V end was cut by 1 base, the J end by 3 bases, with 6 bases between. The CDR3 consists of 13 residues. Germline loops: CDR1 SGHVS, CDR2 FQNEAQ. CDR3 coding DNA: TGTGCCAGCAGCTTAGGTGTGGACACTGAAGCTTTCTTT. It encodes CASSLGVDTEAFF. Full variable domain (outside the CDR3, taken from reference TRBV7-8 and TRBJ1-1): GAGVSQSPRYKVAKRGQDVALRCDPISGHVSLFWYQQALGQGPEFLTYFQNEAQLDKSGLPSDRFFAERPEGSVSTLKIQRTQQEDSAVYLCASSLGVDTEAFFGQGTRLTVV.

CDR3 amino acids: CASSSSGQGTTEAFF. The CDR3 nucleotides read TGTGCCAGCAGCTCCTCTGGACAGGGCACCACTGAAGCTTTCTTT. V usage is TRBV7-2 and J usage is TRBJ1-1, with 8 bases fitting TRBD1. This CDR3 contains 15 residues. J was trimmed by 4 bases and V by 4 bases; bases with no gene match: 8. The V gene's germline CDR1 is SGHTA and CDR2 FQGNSA. Together with reference TRBV7-2 and TRBJ1-1, the CDR3 gives the full variable domain: GAGVSQSPSNKVTEKGKDVELRCDPISGHTALYWYRQSLGQGLEFLIYFQGNSAPDKSGLPSDRFSAERTGGSVSTLTIQRTQQEDSAVYLCASSSSGQGTTEAFFGQGTRLTVV.

This clonotype was observed many times. The V gene is TRBV2, the J gene TRBJ1-4, with 7 bases fitting TRBD1. Unmatched junction bases numbered 6, after V lost 7 bases and J lost 7 bases. CDR1 is SNHLY, CDR2 FYNNEI, per germline. The CDR3 consists of 13 residues. The CDR3: CASNDRASEKLFF. The CDR3 nucleotides read TGTGCCAGCAACGACAGGGCAAGTGAAAAACTGTTTTTT.

This clonotype was seen at least ten times. The rearrangement joins TRBV12-3 or TRBV12-4 to TRBJ1-6, with 7 bases that match TRBD1. The CDR3 runs 13 residues. With 3 bases clipped from V and 7 bases from J, the junction kept 0 bases outside the gene matches. CDR3 in amino acids: CASSLTGNSPLHF. The CDR3 coding sequence is TGTGCCAGCAGTTTGACAGGGAATTCACCCCTCCACTTT.

This clonotype was seen ten or more times. The chain uses TRBV18 and TRBJ2-3; 14 bases match TRBD2. CDR1 KGHSH and CDR2 LQKENI come from the germline V gene. Trimming took 8 bases from V and 5 from J; bases not matched to a gene: 3. This CDR3 is 14 amino acids long. The CDR3 spells CASGLAGGQDTQYF. The CDR3 DNA sequence: TGTGCCAGCGGACTAGCGGGAGGTCAAGATACGCAGTATTTT. The whole variable domain, remainder taken from reference TRBV18 and TRBJ2-3, is NAGVMQNPRHLVRRRGQEARLRCSPMKGHSHVYWYRQLPEEGLKFMVYLQKENIIDESGMPKERFSAEFPKEGPSILRIQQVVRGDSAAYFCASGLAGGQDTQYFGPGTRLTVL.

The table lists this clonotype with many counts. The chain has TRBV12-3 or TRBV12-4 and TRBJ2-7; D is possibly TRBD1 (5 bases). Trimming shortened V by 4 bases and J by 6 bases, and 10 bases separated the two germline ends. This CDR3 is built from 12 residues. The CDR3 sequence: CASSSQGSEQYF. The CDR3 bases are TGTGCCAGCAGTTCCCAGGGATCCGAGCAGTACTTC.

The sample holds a few counts of this clonotype. This chain joins TRBV2 and TRBJ2-1; D is unclear. CDR3 length equals 12 residues. V gave up 4 bases and J gave up 9 bases, with 10 bases separating them. Germline assignment: CDR1 SNHLY and CDR2 FYNNEI. The CDR3 DNA follows: TGTGCCAGCAGTGCGGATGTGGGTGAGCAGTTCTTC. It encodes CASSADVGEQFF.

This clonotype was seen at least ten times. The V call is TRBV28, the J call TRBJ1-4, with 9 positions matching TRBD1. CDR3 length equals 14 residues. Per germline, CDR1 MDHEN and CDR2 SYDVKM. V lost 5 bases, J lost 8 bases, and 6 bases stayed unmatched. The CDR3, as DNA: TGTGCCAGCAGTGGCCGGGACAGGGAAGAAAAACTGTTTTTT. Residues: CASSGRDREEKLFF.